The present TCR beta chain was sequenced within a study of blood T cell repertoires in COVID-19. V lost 3 bases, J lost 1 base, and 5 bases stayed unmatched. Germline V gene data show CDR1 as SGHNT and CDR2 as YYREEE (reference sequence). This CDR3 is built from 15 residues. Assay: immunoSEQ multiplex PCR; the TCRdb copy retains only in-frame clones and omits some. The profile covers some 150,000 clones, with under 85% appearing a single time and roughly 6.5% taken by the ten largest. The chain uses TRBV5-4 and TRBJ2-5; 8 nucleotides match TRBD2. Sequenced: peripheral blood. This TCR came from a human donor in a cohort sampled during active COVID-19. The CDR3 DNA follows: TGTGCCAGCAGCTCCGGGACTAGAGCCCAAGAGACCCAGTACTTC. Its translation is CASSSGTRAQETQYF.